These 5 T cell receptor beta chains were sequenced from one sample in a study of blood T cells in healthy people across ages. A second PCR, run for about 6 to 12 cycles, used a sample-barcoded 5' primer plus a J-beta primer mix. TCRdb reprocessed the 5' RACE reads with MiXCR, giving one entry per CDR3 protein. The sample has more than 800,000 distinct CDR3 sequences; about 28% are singletons. Sequencing was done on a sample of blood. The source is a woman of 80 years or more in good health.

The chain employs TRBV12-3 or TRBV12-4 and TRBJ2-5, with 10 bases identical to TRBD1. The CDR3 runs 11 residues. J was trimmed by 13 bases and V by 5 bases; bases with no gene match: 4. CDR3 bases: TGTGCCAGCAGTATTAGACAGGGGGCGTACTTC. Protein sequence: CASSIRQGAYF.

This clonotype has ten or more counts. This chain joins TRBV7-2 and TRBJ2-1; 7 bases are shared with TRBD2. The CDR3 runs 15 residues. The V and J ends lost 5 bases and 3 bases, in that order; junction bases with no gene match: 7. The germline V gene encodes CDR1 SGHTA and CDR2 FQGNSA. The CDR3 DNA reads as TGTGCCAGCAGCATAGGACGCGGGGGCTACAATGAGCAGTTCTTC. Translation: CASSIGRGGYNEQFF.

This clonotype came up many times. This chain joins TRBV6-6 and TRBJ2-7; D possibly corresponds to TRBD2 (5 bases). V lost 5 bases and J 0 bases, leaving 14 bases between the germline ends. The CDR3 extends over 15 amino acids. Germline V gene lookup returns CDR1 MNHNY and CDR2 SVGAGI (reference sequence). As DNA, the CDR3 is TGTGCCAGCAGTCCCGGAAGAGGGTACTCCTACGAGCAGTACTTC. It yields the protein CASSPGRGYSYEQYF.

This clonotype was observed many times. CDR3 loop: CASSFRLGGAEYSNQPQHF. Written as DNA, the CDR3 is TGTGCCAGCAGTTTCCGATTAGGGGGGGCTGAGTATAGCAATCAGCCCCAGCATTTT. The chain carries TRBV12-3 or TRBV12-4 and TRBJ1-5, with D perhaps TRBD1 (6 bases). The CDR3 spans 19 residues. Trimming took off 3 bases at V and 0 bases at J, with 21 bases between the two ends.

This clonotype was detected ten times or more. The CDR3 nucleotides read TGCGCCAGCAGCTTGGGCGACAGGGGCGATGGCTACACCTTC. This gives the protein CASSLGDRGDGYTF. This sequence joins TRBV5-1 and TRBJ1-2; 8 bases are shared with TRBD1. CDR1 is SGHRS, CDR2 YFSETQ, per germline. The junction had 4 bases not matched to a gene; V was cut back by 0 bases and J by 6 bases. This CDR3 has 14 residues.